This T cell receptor (beta chain) derives from a study of blood T cell repertoires in COVID-19. The wider study: Italy, Spain and the United States were the sources of the convalescent and acute COVID-19 samples.

Produced via immunoSEQ multiplex PCR; TCRdb's table is partial and in-frame only. The sample gives around 160,000 clones, around 85% of which show up once; 9.5% to 12% is in the top ten. Germline CDR1 SNHLY, CDR2 FYNNEI. The V end lost 4 bases, the J end lost 3 bases, and 3 bases lay between the germline ends. The CDR3 covers 11 residues. Material: peripheral blood. This sequence was found in a man aged 60 to 75 with active or convalescent COVID-19. The rearrangement uses TRBV2 and TRBJ1-2; D call uncertain. In DNA, the CDR3 is TGTGCCAGCAGTGCGGACTATGGCTACACCTTC. The encoded protein is CASSADYGYTF. The variable domain in full, with the rest retrieved from reference TRBV2 and TRBJ1-2, is EPEVTQTPSHQVTQMGQEVILRCVPISNHLYFYWYRQILGQKVEFLVSFYNNEISEKSEIFDDQFSVERPDGSNFTLKIRSTKLEDSAMYFCASSADYGYTFGSGTRLTVV.